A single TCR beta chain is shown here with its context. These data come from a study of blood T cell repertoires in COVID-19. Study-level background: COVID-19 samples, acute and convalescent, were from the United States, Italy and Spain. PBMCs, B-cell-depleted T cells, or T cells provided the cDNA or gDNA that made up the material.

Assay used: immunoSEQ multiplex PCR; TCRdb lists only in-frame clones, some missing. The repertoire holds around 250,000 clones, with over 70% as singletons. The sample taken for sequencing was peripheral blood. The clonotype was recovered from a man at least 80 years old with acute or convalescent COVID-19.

The CDR3 coding sequence is TGTGCCAGCAGCGGAAGGACTAGCGGCGACAATGAGCAGTTCTTC. Protein sequence: CASSGRTSGDNEQFF. The chain joins TRBV9 to TRBJ2-1; 10 bases match TRBD2. The germline CDR1 and CDR2 sequences are SGDLS and YYNGEE. Trimming removed 3 bases from V and 5 bases from J; junction bases left unmatched: 5. This CDR3 is built from 15 residues. Using reference TRBV9 and TRBJ2-1 for the parts outside the CDR3, the full variable domain is DSGVTQTPKHLITATGQRVTLRCSPRSGDLSVYWYQQSLDQGLQFLIQYYNGEERAKGNILERFSAQQFPDLHSELNLSSLELGDSALYFCASSGRTSGDNEQFFGPGTRLTVL.